A selection of T cell receptor beta chains follows, all from one sample in a study of T cell repertoires in ileal Crohn's disease. The data were produced by immunoSEQ multiplex PCR, yet TCRdb's version contains in-frame clones alone and is incomplete. Of about 17,000 clones in the sample, about 60% are singletons; the top ten hold 5% to 7%. Sequencing input: ileal tissue. The receptors were sampled from an adult with Crohn's disease. CDR3s include the opening cysteine and the closing phenylalanine or tryptophan. Each record gives: V gene, clone size, D gene, J gene, CDR3 protein, CDR3 DNA. A D gene is named only where the DNA matches it firmly. Not all rows give a size; the values are once, few, many and, for expanded clones, a class.

TRBV4-1	NA	TRBD2	TRBJ2-2	CASSQGGVAGTGELFF	TGCGCCAGCAGCCAAGGGGGGGTAGCGGGAACCGGGGAGCTGTTTTTT
TRBV4-2	NA	NA	TRBJ2-7	CASSQAPVSDSYEQYF	TGTGCCAGCAGCCAAGCCCCCGTTAGCGACTCCTACGAGCAGTACTTC
TRBV7-9	NA	NA	TRBJ2-7	CASSSDYTSYEQYF	TGTGCCAGCAGCTCGGACTATACCTCCTACGAGCAGTACTTC
TRBV27	NA	TRBD2	TRBJ2-1	CASTSRGTIYNEQFF	TGTGCCAGCACCTCACGAGGGACTATCTACAATGAGCAGTTCTTC
TRBV18	NA	TRBD1	TRBJ2-7	CASSPSGQGREQYF	TGTGCCAGCTCACCATCCGGACAGGGGCGGGAGCAGTACTTC
TRBV10-1	NA	NA	TRBJ2-5	CASSERRSQETQYF	TGCGCCAGCAGTGAGCGACGGAGCCAAGAGACCCAGTACTTC
TRBV4-1	NA	NA	TRBJ2-2	CASSQVRGGTNMERELFF	TGCGCCAGCAGCCAAGTTAGAGGCGGCACAAATATGGAGCGGGAGCTGTTTTTT
TRBV7-8	few	TRBD1	TRBJ1-2	CASSSSGQGDYGYTF	TGTGCCAGCAGCTCTTCGGGACAGGGGGACTATGGCTACACCTTC
TRBV20-1	NA	NA	TRBJ1-2	CSASSNYGYTF	TGCAGTGCTAGTAGCAACTATGGCTACACCTTC
TRBV28	NA	NA	TRBJ2-7	CASSLGGFYEQYF	TGTGCCAGCAGTTTGGGGGGTTTCTACGAGCAGTACTTC
TRBV11-1	few	NA	TRBJ1-1	CASRKRAGNTEAFF	TGTGCCAGCAGAAAGAGGGCAGGGAACACTGAAGCTTTCTTT
TRBV30	NA	NA	TRBJ1-5	CAWSVPGGSQPQHF	TGTGCCTGGAGTGTACCGGGGGGTAGTCAGCCCCAGCATTTT
TRBV6-5	NA	NA	TRBJ1-1	CASSPRVDTEAFF	TGTGCCAGCAGTCCGAGGGTTGACACTGAAGCTTTCTTT
TRBV5-6	NA	NA	TRBJ1-2	CASSFLSGANYGYTF	TGTGCCAGCAGCTTTTTATCGGGAGCTAACTATGGCTACACCTTC
TRBV7-8	NA	TRBD2	TRBJ2-7	CASTFDGTSYEQYF	TGTGCCAGCACTTTCGACGGGACTAGCTACGAGCAGTACTTC
TRBV6-5	once	NA	TRBJ2-3	CASIPRGSRRQYF	TGTGCCAGCATCCCCCGGGGGAGCCGTAGGCAGTATTTT
TRBV6-5	NA	TRBD2	TRBJ2-7	CASKASGRYEQYF	TGTGCCAGCAAAGCTAGCGGGAGATACGAGCAGTACTTC
TRBV18	few	NA	TRBJ1-3	CASSSTDSGNTIYF	TGTGCCAGCTCATCAACTGACTCTGGAAACACCATATATTTT
TRBV5-1	NA	TRBD2	TRBJ2-1	CASSSYSGRAVDEQFF	TGCGCCAGCAGCTCATATAGCGGGAGGGCCGTCGATGAGCAGTTCTTC
TRBV7-9	few	TRBD1	TRBJ2-7	CASNFGGQGYEQYF	TGTGCCAGCAACTTCGGGGGACAGGGTTACGAGCAGTACTTC
TRBV5-1	NA	TRBD1	TRBJ2-3	CASIGQGASRTDTQYF	TGCGCCAGCATAGGACAGGGGGCTTCCCGCACAGATACGCAGTATTTT
TRBV4-1	NA	NA	TRBJ2-2	CASRQTGNTGELFF	TGCGCCAGCAGACAGACAGGGAACACCGGGGAGCTGTTTTTT
TRBV18	NA	TRBD2	TRBJ2-7	CASSTRVTSGSNEQYF	TGTGCCAGCTCCACCAGGGTAACTAGCGGGAGTAACGAGCAGTACTTC
TRBV29-1	NA	TRBD1	TRBJ1-4	CSVRTGGTNEKLFF	TGCAGCGTTCGAACAGGGGGTACTAATGAAAAACTGTTTTTT
TRBV27	NA	TRBD1	TRBJ1-6	CASSSRDSYPPNSPLHF	TGTGCCAGCAGTTCCCGGGACAGCTATCCTCCAAATTCACCCCTCCACTTT
TRBV15	NA	TRBD2	TRBJ2-1	CATGGLAGGAYNEQFF	TGTGCCACCGGGGGACTAGCGGGAGGGGCCTACAATGAGCAGTTCTTC
TRBV5-4	NA	NA	TRBJ2-5	CASRQDKHQETQYF	TGTGCCAGCAGGCAAGACAAGCACCAAGAGACCCAGTACTTC
TRBV15	NA	NA	TRBJ2-5	CATSRETSGEETQYF	TGTGCCACCAGCAGAGAAACGAGCGGTGAAGAGACCCAGTACTTC
TRBV6-4	NA	NA	TRBJ2-2	CASSGGHTGELFF	TGTGCCAGCAGTGGGGGGCACACCGGGGAGCTGTTTTTT
TRBV4-3	NA	NA	TRBJ2-7	CASSLGALSYEQYF	TGCGCCAGCAGCCTTGGGGCCCTTTCCTACGAGCAGTACTTC
TRBV2	NA	TRBD2	TRBJ2-7	CASRSSGSSYEQYF	TGTGCCAGCAGGTCTAGCGGGAGCTCCTACGAGCAGTACTTC
TRBV5-4	NA	NA	TRBJ2-2	CASSLRLGNTGELFF	TGTGCCAGCAGCTTACGACTAGGAAACACCGGGGAGCTGTTTTTT
TRBV16	few	TRBD1	TRBJ2-3	CASSRFAGQGTDTQYF	TGTGCCAGCAGCCGCTTCGCGGGACAGGGGACAGATACGCAGTATTTT
TRBV2	NA	TRBD2	TRBJ2-3	CASTSGSLDTQYF	TGTGCCAGCACTAGCGGGAGTTTGGATACGCAGTATTTT
TRBV19	NA	NA	TRBJ1-2	CASSIKGGRMGYTF	TGTGCCAGTAGTATTAAAGGAGGTAGGATGGGCTACACCTTC
TRBV7-9	NA	TRBD1	TRBJ1-4	CASRQGGEKLFF	TGTGCCAGCCGGCAGGGGGGCGAAAAACTGTTTTTT
TRBV29-1	few	TRBD1	TRBJ1-5	CSVGQGEAQPQHF	TGCAGCGTGGGGCAGGGGGAGGCTCAGCCCCAGCATTTT
TRBV5-1	medium-sized	NA	TRBJ2-3	CASSKAAGTDTQYF	TGCGCCAGCAGTAAAGCGGCCGGCACAGATACGCAGTATTTT
TRBV4-1	NA	NA	TRBJ2-6	CASSGLSGANVLTF	TGCGCCAGCAGCGGCCTCTCTGGGGCCAACGTCCTGACTTTC
TRBV30	few	TRBD2	TRBJ2-1	CAWSEGGSDNEQFF	TGTGCCTGGAGTGAAGGCGGGAGCGATAATGAGCAGTTCTTC
TRBV6-1	few	NA	TRBJ2-5	CASSEPALGPNF	TGTGCCAGCAGTGAACCCGCCCTCGGTCCCAACTTC